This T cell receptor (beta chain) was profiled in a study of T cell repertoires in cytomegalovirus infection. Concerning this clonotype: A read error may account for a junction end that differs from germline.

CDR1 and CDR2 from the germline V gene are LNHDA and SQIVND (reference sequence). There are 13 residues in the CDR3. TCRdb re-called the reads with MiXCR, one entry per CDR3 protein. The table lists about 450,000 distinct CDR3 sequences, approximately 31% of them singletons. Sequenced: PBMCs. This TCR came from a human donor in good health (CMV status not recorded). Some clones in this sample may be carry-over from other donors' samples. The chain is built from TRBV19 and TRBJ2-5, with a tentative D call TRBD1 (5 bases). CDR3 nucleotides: TGTGCCAGTAGCCCCCAGGGCCAAGAGACCCAGGACTTC. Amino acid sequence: CASSPQGQETQDF.